A selection of T cell receptor beta chains follows, all from one sample in a study of T cell responses to AZD1222 COVID-19 vaccine. Sequencing used immunoSEQ multiplex PCR; TCRdb keeps in-frame clones, though not all of them. Of 150,000 or so clones in the sample, 88% were seen once. The sequences come from peripheral blood, collected on day 0 of AZD1222 vaccination. These receptor sequences come from an adult in good health. Both conserved end residues are part of each CDR3. The order of the fields is J gene, D gene, V gene, clone size, CDR3 DNA, CDR3 protein. D genes are given only for firm matches. Rows give clone size only sometimes, using once, few, many, or a class for an expanded clone.

TRBJ2-4,NA,TRBV7-2,NA,TGTGCCAGCAGCTTAGAACGGGGGGCCAAAAACATTCAGTACTTC,CASSLERGAKNIQYF
TRBJ1-2,NA,TRBV4-3,NA,TGCGCCAGCAGCCAAGATAAGTTCTCCTATGGCTACACCTTC,CASSQDKFSYGYTF
TRBJ1-3,NA,TRBV30,NA,TGTGCCTGGACGGAGGGCAGGGGTAGAAACACCATATATTTT,CAWTEGRGRNTIYF
TRBJ2-2,NA,TRBV4-2,few,TGTGCCAGCAGCCATCCGAACACCGGGGAGCTGTTTTTT,CASSHPNTGELFF
TRBJ2-1,NA,TRBV24-1,few,TGTGCCACCAGTGATATAAAAGGTTTGAATGAGCAGTTCTTC,CATSDIKGLNEQFF
TRBJ1-2,TRBD1,TRBV4-3,NA,TGCGCCAGCAGCCACCGACAGGGAGTGGACTATGGCTACACCTTC,CASSHRQGVDYGYTF
TRBJ1-2,NA,TRBV6-5,NA,TGTGCCAGCAGGAGAGACACCCTCTATGGCTACACCTTC,CASRRDTLYGYTF
TRBJ1-2,NA,TRBV12-3/TRBV12-4,once,TGTGCCAGCAGTCCAGAGCCGATCTATGGCTACACCTTC,CASSPEPIYGYTF
TRBJ2-7,NA,TRBV5-4,NA,TGTGCCAGCCGAAACAGGGATTCCTACGAGCAGTACTTC,CASRNRDSYEQYF
TRBJ2-1,NA,TRBV4-2,NA,TGTGCCAGCAGCCAAGCTCCCTGGGGGACCGCTAGGGATGAGCAGTTCTTC,CASSQAPWGTARDEQFF
TRBJ1-4,NA,TRBV4-3,NA,TGCGCCAGCAGCACCCACAGGGTACCTAATGAAAAACTGTTTTTT,CASSTHRVPNEKLFF
TRBJ2-1,NA,TRBV28,NA,TGTGCCAGTTCCGGGACCCACAATGAGCAGTTCTTC,CASSGTHNEQFF
TRBJ1-1,NA,TRBV28,NA,TGTGCCAGCCTGTCGGTGAACACTGAAGCTTTCTTT,CASLSVNTEAFF
TRBJ1-5,NA,TRBV27,NA,TGTGCCAGCAGTCCCCGGGACCTAAATCAGCCCCAGCATTTT,CASSPRDLNQPQHF
TRBJ2-7,TRBD1,TRBV28,few,TGTGCCAGCACCGCACGGGGGACAGGCTCCTACGAGCAGTACTTC,CASTARGTGSYEQYF
TRBJ2-7,TRBD1,TRBV10-3,NA,TGTGCCATCGGGACAGAATCCTACGAGCAGTACTTC,CAIGTESYEQYF
TRBJ1-2,NA,TRBV27,NA,TGTGCCAGCAGTTTTCAGGGGAGCTATGGCTACACCTTC,CASSFQGSYGYTF
TRBJ2-5,NA,TRBV15,NA,TGTGCCACCAGCAGGGTTCGTTGGGAGACCCAGTACTTC,CATSRVRWETQYF
TRBJ1-1,NA,TRBV19,NA,TGTGCCAGTAGTCAGGGAAAGGGGAACACTGAAGCTTTCTTT,CASSQGKGNTEAFF
TRBJ1-1,NA,TRBV3-1/TRBV3-2,NA,TGTGCCAGCAGCCAAGGGAGGGGGGAGAGAGCTTTCTTT,CASSQGRGERAFF
TRBJ2-5,NA,TRBV29-1,NA,TGCAGCACTCCATTGGAGGGTTTGGAGACCCAGTACTTC,CSTPLEGLETQYF
TRBJ2-5,TRBD1,TRBV6-5,NA,TGTGCCAGCAGTTACGCACAGGGGGAGACCCAGTACTTC,CASSYAQGETQYF
TRBJ1-1,NA,TRBV24-1,NA,TGTGCCACCAGAGATGGAGGACAGTTGAACACTGAAGCTTTCTTT,CATRDGGQLNTEAFF
TRBJ1-4,TRBD1,TRBV9,NA,TGTGCCAGCAGCGTACGAGGGGGCGGGAATGAAAAACTGTTTTTT,CASSVRGGGNEKLFF
TRBJ2-3,NA,TRBV11-2,NA,TGTGCCAGCAACCCGGGCACAGATACGCAGTATTTT,CASNPGTDTQYF
TRBJ1-5,NA,TRBV6-2/TRBV6-3,once,TGTGCCAGCAGTTATACCGCAGGCACAAACCTCAATCAGCCCCAGCATTTT,CASSYTAGTNLNQPQHF
TRBJ2-4,TRBD1,TRBV19,once,TGTGCCAGTAGTATATCCAGGGGGATCATCAAAAACATTCAGTACTTC,CASSISRGIIKNIQYF
TRBJ2-7,NA,TRBV12-3/TRBV12-4,NA,TGTGCCAGCAGTTTTCGGGCGTCCGAGCAGTACTTC,CASSFRASEQYF
TRBJ2-7,TRBD2,TRBV5-6,NA,TGTGCCAGCAGCTTGCTCCTAGCGGGAGTCACCTACGAGCAGTACTTC,CASSLLLAGVTYEQYF
TRBJ1-1,TRBD1,TRBV5-4,NA,TGTGCCAGCAGCCCCTCCCCCGAGACAGGGATAAACACTGAAGCTTTCTTT,CASSPSPETGINTEAFF
TRBJ2-1,NA,TRBV7-2,NA,TGTGCCAGCAGCTTAGCAATCCGGATAGCAGAGCAGTTCTTC,CASSLAIRIAEQFF
TRBJ1-4,NA,TRBV7-9,NA,TGTGCCAGCAGCTCCGCGCGTGAAAAACTGTTTTTT,CASSSAREKLFF
TRBJ1-2,NA,TRBV7-9,NA,TGTGCCAGCAGCCCCGACGGTAACTATGGCTACACCTTC,CASSPDGNYGYTF
TRBJ2-1,TRBD2,TRBV5-1,NA,TGCGCCAGCAGCTTGGGAGCGGGGCCCTCCTACAATGAGCAGTTCTTC,CASSLGAGPSYNEQFF
TRBJ2-5,NA,TRBV7-2,NA,TGTGCCAGCAGCTTCCCGGTTATGGAGACCCAGTACTTC,CASSFPVMETQYF
TRBJ1-3,NA,TRBV20-1,NA,TGCAGTGCTACAAAGGAGTCCATATATTTT,CSATKESIYF
TRBJ1-2,NA,TRBV3-1/TRBV3-2,few,TGTGCCAGCAGCCAAACTGACATAGCTGGCTACACCTTC,CASSQTDIAGYTF
TRBJ2-1,NA,TRBV7-9,NA,TGTGCCAGCAGCTTAGAGGCCGGAACTAATGAGCAGTTCTTC,CASSLEAGTNEQFF
TRBJ2-7,NA,TRBV14,NA,TGTGCCAGCAGCCTTCCGGTGACTCCGAGGCCCTACGAGCAGTACTTC,CASSLPVTPRPYEQYF
TRBJ2-5,NA,TRBV18,NA,TGTGCCAGCTCACCACCGGCCTACCCGGGGGAAGAGACCCAGTACTTC,CASSPPAYPGEETQYF
TRBJ2-3,TRBD2,TRBV3-1/TRBV3-2,NA,TGTGCCAGCGGAGGACTAGCGGGAGCCCCATTCCCAGATACGCAGTATTTT,CASGGLAGAPFPDTQYF
TRBJ1-4,NA,TRBV7-2,NA,TGTGCCAGCAGCGACCAGGGACCAACTAATGAAAAACTGTTTTTT,CASSDQGPTNEKLFF
TRBJ1-4,NA,TRBV7-9,NA,TGTGCCAGCAGCTTCGCACAGGCGACTGAAAAACTGTTTTTT,CASSFAQATEKLFF
TRBJ2-2,NA,TRBV7-2,NA,TGTGCCAGCAGCTGGGGACAACTAAACACCGGGGAGCTGTTTTTT,CASSWGQLNTGELFF
TRBJ1-2,NA,TRBV6-1,NA,TGTGCCAGCAGTGATCCGGCGGGCGAATACTATGGCTACACCTTC,CASSDPAGEYYGYTF
TRBJ2-7,TRBD2,TRBV9,NA,TGTGCCAGCAGCCCTGGGACTAGCGGGAGCTACGAGCAGTACTTC,CASSPGTSGSYEQYF